The 11 T cell receptor beta chains reported below all come from one sample, sequenced in a study of cytomegalovirus exposure and HLA in healthy donors. Use of 60 Vbeta and 13 Jbeta primers characterized the PCR. Profiled with immunoSEQ multiplex PCR; TCRdb holds only in-frame clones, not every one. This sample's table reports around 190,000 clones. Sample: PBMCs. The receptor source for this set is a woman aged 30 to 39 in good health and CMV-seropositive.

The genes are TRBV4-1 and TRBJ2-7; D is unclear. V was shortened by 1 base and J by 0 bases, with 10 bases between the two germline ends. Germline-derived CDR1 and CDR2 are MGHRA and YSYEKL. The CDR3 runs 15 residues. CDR3 protein: CASSQGSESSYEQYF. The CDR3 DNA follows: TGCGCCAGCAGCCAAGGGTCAGAAAGCTCCTACGAGCAGTACTTC.

This chain uses TRBV5-8 with TRBJ1-2, with unresolved D. The V and J ends lost 4 bases and 10 bases respectively, with 17 bases between them. The germline V gene has CDR1 SGHTS and CDR2 YDEGEE. This CDR3 contains 13 residues. CDR3 DNA: TGTGCCAGCAGCCGGCAACGAGGTTTGTTCTACACCTTC. It is translated as CASSRQRGLFYTF.

The chain employs TRBV25-1 and TRBJ2-1, with TRBD2 as a possible D gene (6 bases). V gave up 2 bases and J gave up 5 bases, with 7 bases separating them. Germline CDR1 is MGHDK and CDR2 is SYGVNS. CDR3 length: 13 residues. CDR3 amino acids: CASSEAGNNEQFF. As DNA, the CDR3 is TGTGCCAGCAGTGAAGCGGGGAACAATGAGCAGTTCTTC.

This chain joins TRBV4-2 and TRBJ1-2, with 9 nucleotides matching TRBD1. This CDR3 contains 16 residues. Germline V lookup: CDR1 LGHNA, CDR2 YNFKEQ. V was pared by 1 base and J by 3 bases, with 6 bases of the junction left unmatched. Written as DNA, the CDR3 is TGTGCCAGCAGCCAAGCTGGGACAGGGTTGGACTATGGCTACACCTTC. It is translated as CASSQAGTGLDYGYTF.

The chain combines TRBV10-2 with TRBJ1-5; D uncertain. Per the germline V gene, CDR1 is WSHSY and CDR2 is SAAADI. The CDR3 loop spans 14 amino acids. V was clipped by 0 bases and J by 4 bases, with 7 bases between them. CDR3 sequence reads: CASSESTRNQPQHF. CDR3 coding DNA: TGCGCCAGCAGTGAGTCGACGAGGAATCAGCCCCAGCATTTT.

This sequence joins TRBV19 and TRBJ1-5, with D perhaps matching TRBD1 (6 bases). Germline lookup yields CDR1 LNHDA and CDR2 SQIVND (reference sequence). This CDR3 has 13 amino acids. The germline V and J ends were trimmed by 0 bases and 11 bases, with 11 bases remaining between them. Here the CDR3 reads CASSIEGASSQHF. The CDR3 DNA follows: TGTGCCAGTAGTATAGAGGGGGCGTCGTCCCAGCATTTT.

The chain links TRBV4-3 to TRBJ2-1; the match to TRBD2 covers 10 bases. There are 15 residues in the CDR3. With 3 bases clipped from V and 7 bases from J, the junction kept 6 bases outside the gene matches. Germline V gene sequence: CDR1 LGHNA, CDR2 YSLEER. This CDR3 reads CASSHLATSGNEQFF. DNA of the CDR3: TGCGCCAGCAGCCACCTCGCGACTAGCGGGAATGAGCAGTTCTTC.

The chain recombines TRBV27 with TRBJ2-1; perhaps TRBD1 as D (5 bases). CDR3 length: 15 amino acids. Germline loops: CDR1 MNHEY, CDR2 SMNVEV (reference sequence). Trimming removed 3 bases from V and 2 bases from J, with 11 bases in between. CDR3 protein: CASSFLRQTYNEQFF. DNA for the CDR3: TGTGCCAGCAGTTTCCTACGACAGACCTACAATGAGCAGTTCTTC.

The chain links TRBV9 to TRBJ2-5, with D possibly matching TRBD2 (7 bases). V lost 0 bases to trimming and J lost 5 bases, with 11 bases between them. The CDR3 totals 14 residues. The germline gives CDR1 SGDLS, CDR2 YYNGEE. The CDR3 spells CASSVDRGAETQYF. The CDR3 nucleotides are TGTGCCAGCAGCGTAGACCGGGGGGCGGAGACCCAGTACTTC.

The CDR3 loop is CSVGRATEAFF. CDR3 DNA: TGCAGCGTTGGCAGGGCCACTGAAGCTTTCTTT. This chain links TRBV29-1 with TRBJ1-1; tentatively, D is TRBD1 (5 bases). Between the trimmed V and J ends, which lost 4 bases and 4 bases, there was a span of 7 bases. CDR1 and CDR2 (germline): SQVTM, ANQGSEA. CDR3 size: 11 residues.

This chain joins TRBV7-6 and TRBJ1-1; D uncertain. Between the trimmed V and J ends, which lost 6 bases and 2 bases, there was a span of 13 bases. CDR3 length equals 14 residues. The germline CDR1 and CDR2 sequences are SGHVS and FNYEAQ. CDR3 sequence: CASSLGPLNTEAFF. CDR3 nucleotide sequence: TGTGCCAGCAGTCTAGGTCCCCTAAACACTGAAGCTTTCTTT.